These T cell receptor beta chains were read from a single sample in a study of cytomegalovirus exposure and HLA in healthy donors. TCRdb's table, derived via immunoSEQ multiplex PCR, lists solely in-frame clones and lacks some. The sample comprises a few hundred thousand clones, over 70% of which are singletons, and 0.3% rests with the top ten. The sequenced sample consisted of PBMCs. The origin of the receptors is a girl aged 2 to 9 in good health and CMV-seronegative. Both conserved end residues are part of each CDR3. D genes are given only for firm matches. Part of the rows lack a size; the others show once, few, many or a class for expanded clones.

V	size	J	D	DNA	CDR3
TRBV28	-	TRBJ1-2	TRBD1	TGTGCCAGCAGTTTATGGTACGGACAGGGGAGAGGCTACACCTTC	CASSLWYGQGRGYTF
TRBV2	once	TRBJ1-1	-	TGTGCCAGCAGCCTTACAGATGTTGCTGAAGCTTTCTTT	CASSLTDVAEAFF
TRBV6-5	-	TRBJ1-5	-	TGTGCCAGCAGTTCTTCACTCCAAGGGGGTCAGCCCCAGCATTTT	CASSSSLQGGQPQHF
TRBV4-2	-	TRBJ1-2	-	TGTGCCAGCAGCCAAGAGTGGACACCTAACTATGGCTACACCTTC	CASSQEWTPNYGYTF
TRBV30	-	TRBJ2-7	-	TGTGCCTGGAGTGTCAGTTACGAGCAGTACTTC	CAWSVSYEQYF
TRBV9	-	TRBJ2-2	TRBD2	TGTGCCAGCAGCGGCCGGACTAGCGGAGGGGCGAACACCGGGGAGCTGTTTTTT	CASSGRTSGGANTGELFF
TRBV30	-	TRBJ2-7	-	TGTGCCTGGAGTGGGAGCGGCGTCTTTTACGAGCAGTACTTC	CAWSGSGVFYEQYF
TRBV4-1	-	TRBJ2-1	TRBD2	TGCGCCAGCAGCCCGATGTTTAGCGGGGGGGCCTATGAGCAGTTCTTC	CASSPMFSGGAYEQFF
TRBV27	-	TRBJ1-2	-	TGTGCCAGCAGTTGGGCAGTAGGACTACTTTGGGGTGGCTACACCTTC	CASSWAVGLLWGGYTF
TRBV27	-	TRBJ2-7	TRBD1	TGTGCCAGCAGTCCCCGGGACAGGGCTTACTACGAGCAGTACTTC	CASSPRDRAYYEQYF
TRBV27	-	TRBJ1-2	-	TGTGCCAGCAGTTTACGGGTAGCCACCTATGGCTACACCTTC	CASSLRVATYGYTF
TRBV27	-	TRBJ2-1	-	TGTGCCAGCAGTCCCCCCGAGGGCTCCAGCTCAAATGAGCAGTTCTTC	CASSPPEGSSSNEQFF
TRBV30	-	TRBJ2-7	-	TGTGCCTGGAGAATCACAGGAATCTACGAGCAGTACTTC	CAWRITGIYEQYF
TRBV6-1	-	TRBJ2-2	TRBD1	TGTGCCAGCAGTCCAGGACAGGGGGGGGCCGGGGAGCTGTTTTTT	CASSPGQGGAGELFF
TRBV29-1	-	TRBJ2-2	-	TGCAGCGCAGGCCCGGGGGAGGCTGGCGGGGAGCTGTTTTTT	CSAGPGEAGGELFF
TRBV25-1	-	TRBJ2-3	-	TGTGCCGGCGGAGACTACAGCACAGATACGCAGTATTTT	CAGGDYSTDTQYF
TRBV28	-	TRBJ1-1	TRBD1	TGTGCCAGCAGTTTGACAGGGATCATGAACACTGAAGCTTTCTTT	CASSLTGIMNTEAFF
TRBV27	-	TRBJ1-2	TRBD1	TGTGCCAGCAGTTCCCGGGCAGGGGGGACCTATGGCTACACCTTC	CASSSRAGGTYGYTF
TRBV6-5	-	TRBJ2-7	-	TGTGCCAGCAGTGTATTCGGGGAGCAGTACTTC	CASSVFGEQYF
TRBV5-1	-	TRBJ2-4	-	TGCGCCAGCAGCCCACCGGGACTAGCCAAAAACATTCAGTACTTC	CASSPPGLAKNIQYF
TRBV30	-	TRBJ1-6	-	TGTGCCTGGAGTGCCTCAGGGGATTCACCCCTCCACTTT	CAWSASGDSPLHF
TRBV10-3	-	TRBJ2-5	-	TGTGCCATCAGTGGAGGAGGAGGGTACGGGACCCAGTACTTC	CAISGGGGYGTQYF
TRBV7-6	few	TRBJ2-3	TRBD2	TGTGCCAGCAGCTTAATAGGGACTAGCGGCACAGATACGCAGTATTTT	CASSLIGTSGTDTQYF
TRBV7-9	-	TRBJ2-1	TRBD2	TGTGCCAGCAGAGACCGACTAGCGGGGGGGCCCAATGAGCAGTTCTTC	CASRDRLAGGPNEQFF
TRBV9	few	TRBJ1-5	-	TGTGCCAGCAGCGTAAACCCCCTAAATCAGCCCCAGCATTTT	CASSVNPLNQPQHF